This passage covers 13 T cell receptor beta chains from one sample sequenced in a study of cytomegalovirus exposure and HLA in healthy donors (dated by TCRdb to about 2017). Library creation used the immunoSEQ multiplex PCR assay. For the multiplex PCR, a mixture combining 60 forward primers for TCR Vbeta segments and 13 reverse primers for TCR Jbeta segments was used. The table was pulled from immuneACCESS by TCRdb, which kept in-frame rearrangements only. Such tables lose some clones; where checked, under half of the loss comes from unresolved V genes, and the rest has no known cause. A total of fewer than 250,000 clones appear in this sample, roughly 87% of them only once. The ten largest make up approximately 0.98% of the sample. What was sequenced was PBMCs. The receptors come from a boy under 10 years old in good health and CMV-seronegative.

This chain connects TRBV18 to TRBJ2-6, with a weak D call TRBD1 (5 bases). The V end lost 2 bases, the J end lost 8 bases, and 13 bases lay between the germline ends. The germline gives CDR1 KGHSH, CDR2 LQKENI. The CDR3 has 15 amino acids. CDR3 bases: TGTGCCAGCTCACCAAAGGCAGTGGGGCCCAACGTCCTGACTTTC. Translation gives CASSPKAVGPNVLTF.

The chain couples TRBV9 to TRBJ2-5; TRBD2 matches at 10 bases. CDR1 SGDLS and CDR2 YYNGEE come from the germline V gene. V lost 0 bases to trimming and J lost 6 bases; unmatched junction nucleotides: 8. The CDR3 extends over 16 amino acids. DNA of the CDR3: TGTGCCAGCAGCGTAGGGCTAGCGGGAGTCGAGCAGACCCAGTACTTC. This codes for CASSVGLAGVEQTQYF.

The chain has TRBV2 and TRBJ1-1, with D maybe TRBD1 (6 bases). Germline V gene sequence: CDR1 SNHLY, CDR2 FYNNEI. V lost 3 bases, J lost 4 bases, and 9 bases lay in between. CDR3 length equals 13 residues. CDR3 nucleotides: TGTGCCAGCAGTGACGGGGGGGCCACTGAAGCTTTCTTT. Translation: CASSDGGATEAFF.

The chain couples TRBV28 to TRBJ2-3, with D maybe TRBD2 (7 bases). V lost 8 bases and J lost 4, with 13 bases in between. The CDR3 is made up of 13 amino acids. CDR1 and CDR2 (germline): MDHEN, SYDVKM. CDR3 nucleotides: TGTGCCAGCGTGGGGGGGGGCGCAGATACGCAGTATTTT. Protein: CASVGGGADTQYF. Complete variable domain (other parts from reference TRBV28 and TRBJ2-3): DVKVTQSSRYLVKRTGEKVFLECVQDMDHENMFWYRQDPGLGLRLIYFSYDVKMKEKGDIPEGYSVSREKKERFSLILESASTNQTSMYLCASVGGGADTQYFGPGTRLTVL.

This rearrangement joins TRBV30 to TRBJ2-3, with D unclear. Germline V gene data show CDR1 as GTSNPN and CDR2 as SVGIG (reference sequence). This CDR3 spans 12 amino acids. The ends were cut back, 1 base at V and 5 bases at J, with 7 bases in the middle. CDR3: CAWSAQKDTQYF. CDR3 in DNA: TGTGCCTGGAGTGCACAAAAAGATACGCAGTATTTT.

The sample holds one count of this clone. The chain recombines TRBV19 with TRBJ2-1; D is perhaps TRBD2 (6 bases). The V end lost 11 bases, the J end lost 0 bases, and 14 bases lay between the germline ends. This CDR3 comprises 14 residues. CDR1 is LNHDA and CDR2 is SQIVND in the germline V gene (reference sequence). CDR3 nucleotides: TGTGCCTGGACGCGGGGCGGCTCCTACAATGAGCAGTTCTTC. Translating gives CAWTRGGSYNEQFF.

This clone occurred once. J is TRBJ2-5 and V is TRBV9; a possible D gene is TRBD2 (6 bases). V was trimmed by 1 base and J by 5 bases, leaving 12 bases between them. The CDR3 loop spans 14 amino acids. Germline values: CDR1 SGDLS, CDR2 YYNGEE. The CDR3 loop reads CASSVHGAGETQYF. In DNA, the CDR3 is TGTGCCAGCAGCGTACACGGGGCGGGGGAGACCCAGTACTTC. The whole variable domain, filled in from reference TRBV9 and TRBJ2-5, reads DSGVTQTPKHLITATGQRVTLRCSPRSGDLSVYWYQQSLDQGLQFLIQYYNGEERAKGNILERFSAQQFPDLHSELNLSSLELGDSALYFCASSVHGAGETQYFGPGTRLLVL.

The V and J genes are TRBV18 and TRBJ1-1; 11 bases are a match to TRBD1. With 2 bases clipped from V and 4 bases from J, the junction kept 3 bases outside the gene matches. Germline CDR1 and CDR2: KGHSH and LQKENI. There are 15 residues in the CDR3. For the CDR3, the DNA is TGTGCCAGCTCACCAAAAGGGACAGGGGGCACTGAAGCTTTCTTT. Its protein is CASSPKGTGGTEAFF. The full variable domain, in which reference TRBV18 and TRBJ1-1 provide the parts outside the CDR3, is NAGVMQNPRHLVRRRGQEARLRCSPMKGHSHVYWYRQLPEEGLKFMVYLQKENIIDESGMPKERFSAEFPKEGPSILRIQQVVRGDSAAYFCASSPKGTGGTEAFFGQGTRLTVV.

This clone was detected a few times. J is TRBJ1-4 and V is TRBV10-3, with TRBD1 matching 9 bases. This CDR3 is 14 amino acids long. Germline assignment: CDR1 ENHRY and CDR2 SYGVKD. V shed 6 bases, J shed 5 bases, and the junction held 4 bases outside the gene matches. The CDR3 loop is CAISRQGGNEKLFF. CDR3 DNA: TGTGCCATCAGCCGACAGGGGGGCAATGAAAAACTGTTTTTT.

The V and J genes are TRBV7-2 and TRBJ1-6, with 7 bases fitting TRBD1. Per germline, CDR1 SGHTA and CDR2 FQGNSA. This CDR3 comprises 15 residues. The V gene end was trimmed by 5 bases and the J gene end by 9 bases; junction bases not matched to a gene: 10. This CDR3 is CASSTPTGLASPLHF. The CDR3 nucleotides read TGTGCCAGCAGCACCCCGACAGGGCTGGCTTCACCCCTCCACTTT.

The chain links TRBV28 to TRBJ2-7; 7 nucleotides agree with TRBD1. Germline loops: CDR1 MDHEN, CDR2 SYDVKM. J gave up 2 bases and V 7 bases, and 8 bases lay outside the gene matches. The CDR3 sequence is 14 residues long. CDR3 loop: CASNRQGTTYEQYF. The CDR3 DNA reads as TGTGCCAGCAACCGACAGGGAACAACCTACGAGCAGTACTTC.

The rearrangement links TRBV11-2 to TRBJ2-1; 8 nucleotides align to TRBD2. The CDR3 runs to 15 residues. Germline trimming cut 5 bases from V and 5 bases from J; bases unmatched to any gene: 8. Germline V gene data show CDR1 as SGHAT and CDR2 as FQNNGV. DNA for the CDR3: TGTGCCAGCAGCCCCTGGCGGGGGGCGGACAATGAGCAGTTCTTC. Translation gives CASSPWRGADNEQFF.

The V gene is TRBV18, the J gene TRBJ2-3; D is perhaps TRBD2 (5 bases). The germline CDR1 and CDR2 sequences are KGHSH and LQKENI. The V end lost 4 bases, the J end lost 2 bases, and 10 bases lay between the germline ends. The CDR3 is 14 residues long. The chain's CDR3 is CASSRTGNTDTQYF. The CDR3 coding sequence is TGTGCCAGCTCACGGACTGGGAACACAGATACGCAGTATTTT.